This T cell receptor (beta chain) was sequenced during a study of response to subunit inactivated influenza vaccine. Overall study findings and caveats: That few new T cells are recruited by each seasonal influenza vaccination was the authors' suggestion.

Note on this clonotype: What it binds is unknown.

This CDR3 spans 14 amino acids. Germline V gene lookup returns CDR1 SGHRS and CDR2 YFSETQ. The V end was cut by 4 bases, the J end by 4 bases, with 14 bases between. In TCRdb, the RT-PCR reads were re-called with MiXCR into one record per CDR3 protein. The sample includes 650,000 to 800,000 distinct CDR3 sequences, approximately 15% of them seen just once. V gene TRBV5-1 combines with J gene TRBJ2-5, with D possibly being TRBD1 (6 bases). The source of this sequence is a man aged 45-65 years who received an inactivated influenza vaccine. The sample consisted of PBMCs from blood, taken roughly 2 weeks before vaccination. CDR3 sequence reads: CASSRGQSPETQYF. For the CDR3, the DNA is TGCGCCAGCAGCCGAGGACAGTCTCCAGAGACCCAGTACTTC.